The present T cell receptor beta chain was sequenced within a study of memory CD4+ T cells and cytomegalovirus serostatus (dated 2019 in TCRdb). Broadly, across the study: A total of roughly 35 healthy Belgian adults, of whom 9 were CMV seropositive and approximately 25 were CMV seronegative, were included in the cohort. To replicate a published TCR-based CMV serostatus classifier, the researchers sequenced the CD4+ memory TCRbeta repertoires of a Belgian cohort whose cytomegalovirus serostatus was known.

Genomic DNA was extracted from sorted cells with the Quick-DNA Microprep Kit. Amplification of TCRbeta DNA was done with the immunoSEQ hsTCRbeta kit, following the protocol from the manufacturer. An Illumina MiSeq instrument was used to sequence the TCRbeta libraries. On the authors' methods: Once out-of-frame sequences had been removed, 2 million to 2.5 million distinct TCRbeta sequences were left, which works out to an average of about 67,000 per individual. Two values were used to score each individual: the count of over 150 previously reported CMV-associated TCRbeta sequences and the total count of productive distinct TCRbeta sequences. A beta-binomial model was reimplemented in Python, and scikit-learn random forests with default parameters were trained on US cohort data. Classifier performance on the Belgian cohort was summarized as median AUC with percentile confidence intervals calculated over 10,000 bootstrap iterations. The table comes from immuneACCESS by way of TCRdb, which keeps in-frame sequences with V and J called. Part of the clones is missing from these tables; in studies checked, under half for an unresolved V gene and the rest for unknown reasons. The D gene and trimming were derived from the DNA, and the V and J assignments and clone size from that table. Present in this sample are 52,000 or so clones, roughly four fifths of which were seen just once. The ten largest clones add up to 0.5% to 0.6% of the sample.

A FACSAria II was used to sort memory CD4+ T cells, defined as single viable CD3+CD4+CD8-CD45RO+ cells. CMV serostatus was assessed using a Roche Elecsys assay, by which serum IgG against CMV pp150, pp28, p38 and p52 was detected. Once the samples were thawed, total CD4+ T cells were enriched through positive selection using CD4 magnetic microbeads. The samples came from a separate study whose specific focus was interrogating the CD4+ T cell memory repertoire. Peripheral blood mononuclear cells were isolated and cryopreserved following standard operating procedures; serum was stored at -80 °C. Staining used CD3-PerCP (BW264/56), CD4-APC (RPA-T4), CD45RO-PE (UCHT1) and CD8-Pacific Orange (3B5) antibodies, with Sytox blue excluding non-viable cells. The investigation overall reported the following: The original-framework classifier achieved a median bootstrapped AUC of about 0.95 with a 95% CI of 0.76-1.00 on the Belgian cohort. Only CD4+CD45RO+ memory cells were sequenced, in contrast to the original study, in which naive and memory CD4+ and CD8+ populations were covered. For predicting CMV serostatus, the median bootstrapped AUC was approximately 0.96 using the original framework and approximately 0.9 using a US-trained random forest. The results were interpreted as suggesting that the CMV-associated TCR signature is mostly present in the CD4+ memory repertoire. Among the 160 or so previously reported CMV-associated TCRbeta sequences, roughly 68 showed up in the CD4+ memory repertoires, with each one found in between one and five individuals.

Based on the germline V gene, the CDR1 and CDR2 sequences are SGHTA and FQGNSA. Its CDR3 holds 13 amino acids, cysteine through phenylalanine. Only CDR3 DNA remains: 39 bases, in frame from the first base. V loses 5 bases, J loses 2 bases, and the germline ends lie 10 bases apart. Notes on this clone: Its antigen is unknown. Base-call qualities are not available, and no considerably larger clone is one nucleotide away.

The rearranged segments are TRBV7-2 and TRBJ2-7, with TRBD1 perhaps the D gene, on 6 matching bases. The sequenced sample was memory CD4+ T cells from blood. This TCR came from an adult in good health and CMV-seronegative. The sequence in DNA is TGTGCCAGCAGCCCCACAGGGCCCTACGAGCAGTACTTC. Translation gives CASSPTGPYEQYF.